Following are 21 T cell receptor beta chains from one sample sequenced in a study of blood T cell repertoires in COVID-19. Sequencing was performed with immunoSEQ multiplex PCR; in TCRdb, only in-frame clones are kept and a portion is missing. The sample lists about 190,000 clones; 78% were seen once. Input material: peripheral blood. Receptors were obtained from a woman older than 75 with active or convalescent COVID-19.

This rearrangement joins TRBV5-5 to TRBJ2-1; D gene ambiguous. Trimming took 0 bases from V and 16 from J, leaving 14 bases between them. Germline loops: CDR1 SGHKS, CDR2 YYEKEE (reference sequence). The CDR3 spans 12 residues. The CDR3 coding sequence is TGTGCCAGCAGCTTGGAGAGCCACCTGTTATTCTTC. It encodes CASSLESHLLFF.

The chain is built from TRBV28 and TRBJ1-4; D remains unclear. The length of the CDR3 is 12 residues. The germline CDR1 and CDR2 sequences are MDHEN and SYDVKM. Trimming cost V 5 bases and J 5 bases, with 6 bases left between them. CDR3 in DNA: TGTGCCAGCAGTATCCTAAATGAAAAACTGTTTTTT. It yields the protein CASSILNEKLFF.

This chain connects TRBV10-1 to TRBJ2-1; tentatively, D is TRBD2 (6 bases). V lost 3 bases and J lost 1, with 10 bases in between. The CDR3 covers 15 residues. CDR1 and CDR2 (germline): WNHNN, SYGVQD (reference sequence). The CDR3 coding sequence is TGCGCCAGCAGTGACTCGGGGAGGTCCTACAATGAGCAGTTCTTC. Protein sequence: CASSDSGRSYNEQFF.

This rearrangement joins TRBV6-1 to TRBJ1-2; D remains unclear. The CDR3 contains 15 residues. V dropped 1 base and J dropped 0 bases, with 9 bases sitting between them. The germline CDR1 and CDR2 sequences are MNHNS and SASEGT. CDR3 nucleotide sequence: TGTGCCAGCAGTGAAGGAGAGGCCTCTAACTATGGCTACACCTTC. Translating gives CASSEGEASNYGYTF.

The rearrangement joins TRBV27 to TRBJ2-3; TRBD2 matches at 7 bases. Losses at the gene ends were 11 bases for V and 1 base for J; bases not matched to a gene: 6. This CDR3 has 13 amino acids. Germline CDR1 and CDR2: MNHEY and SMNVEV (reference sequence). For the CDR3, the DNA is TGTGCCTCCCAACGGGGGGGCACAGATACGCAGTATTTT. As protein: CASQRGGTDTQYF.

About this clone itself: The same CDR3 can be traced to other DNA sequences in this sample. V and J are TRBV5-1 and TRBJ2-1, with D possibly matching TRBD1 (5 bases). The CDR3 runs to 12 residues. Per the germline V gene, CDR1 is SGHRS and CDR2 is YFSETQ. Between the trimmed V and J ends, which lost 4 bases and 6 bases, there was a span of 8 bases. The CDR3 region is CASSSQGNEQFF. The CDR3 DNA sequence: TGCGCCAGCAGCAGTCAGGGCAATGAGCAGTTCTTC. The whole variable domain, remainder taken from reference TRBV5-1 and TRBJ2-1, is KAGVTQTPRYLIKTRGQQVTLSCSPISGHRSVSWYQQTPGQGLQFLFEYFSETQRNKGNFPGRFSGRQFSNSRSEMNVSTLELGDSALYLCASSSQGNEQFFGPGTRLTVL.

This clone was observed a few times. The V and J genes are TRBV15 and TRBJ1-1; perhaps TRBD1 as D (5 bases). This CDR3 has 14 amino acids. V was cut by 8 bases and J by 4 bases, with 17 bases left in between. Germline V gives CDR1 LNHNV, CDR2 YYDKDF (reference sequence). Here the CDR3 DNA reads TGTGCCACCGGCCGGCAGGGTTGGAGCACTGAAGCTTTCTTT. It translates to CATGRQGWSTEAFF.

This clone was recorded once. V gene TRBV19 combines with J gene TRBJ1-5; 10 bases align to TRBD1. CDR1 and CDR2 (germline): LNHDA, SQIVND (reference sequence). The junction had 14 bases not matched to a gene; V was cut back by 6 bases and J by 0 bases. The CDR3 is 19 amino acids. CDR3 in amino acids: CASSPLGQGDLYSNQPQHF. Here the CDR3 DNA reads TGTGCCAGTAGCCCCCTCGGACAGGGGGATCTATATAGCAATCAGCCCCAGCATTTT.

The rearrangement joins TRBV5-1 to TRBJ2-3; 8 bases match TRBD1. Germline CDR1 is SGHRS and CDR2 is YFSETQ. The CDR3 sequence is 15 residues long. V shed 3 bases, J shed 0 bases, and the junction held 3 bases outside the gene matches. The CDR3 reads CASSSGQGSTDTQYF. The CDR3 bases are TGCGCCAGCAGCTCCGGACAGGGTAGCACAGATACGCAGTATTTT.

The chain combines TRBV29-1 with TRBJ2-1; no reliable D call. V dropped 4 bases and J dropped 0 bases, with 10 bases sitting between them. This CDR3 contains 14 residues. CDR1 is SQVTM and CDR2 is ANQGSEA in the germline V gene. The CDR3 coding sequence is TGCAGCGTTGGAGGTGTCAGCTCCTACAATGAGCAGTTCTTC. Protein: CSVGGVSSYNEQFF.

V gene TRBV20-1 combines with J gene TRBJ1-4; no clear D gene. The germline V gene encodes CDR1 DFQATT and CDR2 SNEGSKA (reference sequence). Trimming took off 3 bases at V and 7 bases at J, with 9 bases between the two ends. The CDR3 is made up of 12 amino acids. This CDR3 is CSASDRSEKLFF. The CDR3 bases are TGCAGTGCTAGTGATCGCAGTGAAAAACTGTTTTTT.

The rearrangement links TRBV6-6 to TRBJ1-4; tentative D call: TRBD1 (5 bases). The V end was cut by 6 bases, the J end by 7 bases, with 18 bases between. The germline gives CDR1 MNHNY, CDR2 SVGAGI (reference sequence). The CDR3 is 15 amino acids. The CDR3, as DNA: TGTGCCAGCAGCCCGTGGGGGGTGGGGGGTGAAAAACTGTTTTTT. Protein sequence: CASSPWGVGGEKLFF.

V usage is TRBV2 and J usage is TRBJ1-2; 10 bases match TRBD1. This CDR3 is 15 amino acids long. V lost 7 bases, J lost 6 bases, and 11 bases stayed unmatched. Germline V gene data show CDR1 as SNHLY and CDR2 as FYNNEI. DNA of the CDR3: TGTGCCAGCACCCCCATAAGGACAGGGGGTCATGGCTACACCTTC. It translates to CASTPIRTGGHGYTF.

The chain employs TRBV9 and TRBJ2-5, with 7 positions matching TRBD1. There are 15 residues in the CDR3. Germline assignment: CDR1 SGDLS and CDR2 YYNGEE. The junction had 10 bases not matched to a gene; V was cut back by 3 bases and J by 5 bases. The CDR3 DNA sequence: TGTGCCAGCAGCGCAGACAGGGCTTGGTACGAGACCCAGTACTTC. Amino acids: CASSADRAWYETQYF.

As for this clone: At one end the junction does not follow the germline gene, possibly because of a read error. The chain has TRBV9 and TRBJ2-7, with a weak D call TRBD2 (7 bases). The germline gives CDR1 SGDLS, CDR2 YYNGEE. The CDR3 runs to 16 residues. CDR3 nucleotides: TGTGCCAGCAGCGTATCTGGTGGGGGGGCCTCCCACGAGCAGTACTTC. Encoded protein: CASSVSGGGASHEQYF.

The J gene is TRBJ2-7, the V gene TRBV30, with TRBD1 matching 7 bases. The CDR3 consists of 15 residues. Germline CDR1 and CDR2: GTSNPN and SVGIG (reference sequence). With V trimmed by 1 base and J by 1 base, 7 bases remained unmatched. The CDR3 loop reads CAWSGPGQTSYEQYF. CDR3 in DNA: TGTGCCTGGAGTGGACCGGGACAGACTTCCTACGAGCAGTACTTC.

CDR3 sequence: CAINEQDRGRNEQFF. In nucleotides, the CDR3 is TGTGCCATCAACGAGCAGGACAGGGGACGCAATGAGCAGTTCTTC. This sequence joins TRBV10-3 and TRBJ2-1, with 9 bases lining up with TRBD1. Trimming took 7 bases from V and 6 from J; bases not matched to a gene: 10. CDR1 is ENHRY, CDR2 SYGVKD, per germline. The CDR3 extends over 15 amino acids.

The J gene is TRBJ1-1, the V gene TRBV9, with D unresolved. Per the germline V gene, CDR1 is SGDLS and CDR2 is YYNGEE. This CDR3 spans 14 amino acids. Deletions cut 2 bases from V and 4 bases from J, with 12 bases between. CDR3 sequence reads: CASSVDTQVTEAFF. CDR3 coding DNA: TGTGCCAGCAGCGTCGACACCCAGGTCACTGAAGCTTTCTTT.

This clone was seen a single time. The chain carries TRBV25-1 and TRBJ2-1; 8 bases match TRBD2. Germline lookup yields CDR1 MGHDK and CDR2 SYGVNS. The CDR3 covers 15 residues. Trimming at V came to 2 bases and at J to 8 bases, leaving 8 bases not matched to a gene. CDR3 sequence (DNA): TGTGCCAGCAGTGAAGGCGGGGGGTTTACGTATGAGCAGTTCTTC. Protein: CASSEGGGFTYEQFF.

This clone was detected only a few times. V and J are TRBV12-3 or TRBV12-4 and TRBJ1-1; weak D call: TRBD1 (5 bases). Deletions cut 5 bases from V and 7 bases from J, with 14 bases between. CDR3 length: 13 residues. The CDR3 sequence: CASSRGRSFEAFF. CDR3 sequence (DNA): TGTGCCAGCAGTAGGGGCCGGTCCTTTGAAGCTTTCTTT.

Here the CDR3 reads CASTPMAGGPRTGELFF. CDR3 bases: TGTGCCAGCACCCCCATGGCGGGGGGCCCCAGGACCGGGGAGCTGTTTTTT. The chain recombines TRBV2 with TRBJ2-2; TRBD2 agrees at 8 bases. Germline lookup yields CDR1 SNHLY and CDR2 FYNNEI. The CDR3 covers 17 residues. Losses at the gene ends were 7 bases for V and 5 bases for J; bases not matched to a gene: 15.